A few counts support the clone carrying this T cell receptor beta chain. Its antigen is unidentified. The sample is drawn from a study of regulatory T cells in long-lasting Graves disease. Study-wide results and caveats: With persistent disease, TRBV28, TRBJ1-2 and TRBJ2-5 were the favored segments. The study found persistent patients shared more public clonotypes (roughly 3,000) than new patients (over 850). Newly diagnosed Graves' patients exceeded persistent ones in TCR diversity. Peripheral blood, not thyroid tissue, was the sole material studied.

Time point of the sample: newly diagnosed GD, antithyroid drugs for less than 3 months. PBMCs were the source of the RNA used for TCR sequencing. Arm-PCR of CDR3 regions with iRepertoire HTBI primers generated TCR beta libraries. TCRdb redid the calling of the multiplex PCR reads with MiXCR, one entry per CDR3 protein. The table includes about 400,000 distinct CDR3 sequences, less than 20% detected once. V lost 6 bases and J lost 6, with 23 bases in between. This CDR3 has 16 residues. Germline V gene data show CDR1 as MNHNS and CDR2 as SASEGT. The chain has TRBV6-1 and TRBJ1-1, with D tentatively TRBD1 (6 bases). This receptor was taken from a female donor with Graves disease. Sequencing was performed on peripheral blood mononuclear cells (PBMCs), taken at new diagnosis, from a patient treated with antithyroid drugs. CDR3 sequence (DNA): TGTGCCAGCAGCCGCATTCCACCCGGGACAAAAGCTGAAGCTTTCTTT. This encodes CASSRIPPGTKAEAFF.